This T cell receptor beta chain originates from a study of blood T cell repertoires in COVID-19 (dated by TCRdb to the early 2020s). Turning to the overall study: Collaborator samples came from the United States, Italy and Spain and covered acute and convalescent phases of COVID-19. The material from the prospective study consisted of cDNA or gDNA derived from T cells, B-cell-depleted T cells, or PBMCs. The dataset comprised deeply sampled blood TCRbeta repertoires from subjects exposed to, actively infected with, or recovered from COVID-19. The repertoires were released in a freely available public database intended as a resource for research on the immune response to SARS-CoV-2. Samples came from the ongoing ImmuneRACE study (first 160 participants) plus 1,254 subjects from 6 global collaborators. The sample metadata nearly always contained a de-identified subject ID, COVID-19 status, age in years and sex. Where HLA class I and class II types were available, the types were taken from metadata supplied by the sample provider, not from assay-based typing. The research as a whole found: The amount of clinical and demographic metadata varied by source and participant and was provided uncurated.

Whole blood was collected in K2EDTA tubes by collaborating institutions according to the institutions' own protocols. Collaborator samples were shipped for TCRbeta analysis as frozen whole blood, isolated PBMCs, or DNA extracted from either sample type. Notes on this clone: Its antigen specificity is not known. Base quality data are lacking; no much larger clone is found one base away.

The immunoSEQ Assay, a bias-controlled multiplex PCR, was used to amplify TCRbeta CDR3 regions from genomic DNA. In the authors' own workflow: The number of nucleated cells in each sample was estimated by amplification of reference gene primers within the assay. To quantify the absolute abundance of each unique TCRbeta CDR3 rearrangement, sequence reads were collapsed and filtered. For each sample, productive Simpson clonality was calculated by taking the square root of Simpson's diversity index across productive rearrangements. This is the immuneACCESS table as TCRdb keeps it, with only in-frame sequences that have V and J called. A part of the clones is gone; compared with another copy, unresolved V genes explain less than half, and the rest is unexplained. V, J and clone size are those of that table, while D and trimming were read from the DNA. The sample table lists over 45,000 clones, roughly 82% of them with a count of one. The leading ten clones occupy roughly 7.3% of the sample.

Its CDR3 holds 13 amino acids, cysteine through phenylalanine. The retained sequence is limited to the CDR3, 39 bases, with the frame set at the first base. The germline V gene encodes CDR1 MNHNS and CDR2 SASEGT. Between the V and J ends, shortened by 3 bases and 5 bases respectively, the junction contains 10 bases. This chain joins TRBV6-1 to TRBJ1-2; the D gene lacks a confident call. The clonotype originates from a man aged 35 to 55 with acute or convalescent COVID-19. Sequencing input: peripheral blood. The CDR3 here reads CASSENGGYGYTF. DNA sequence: TGTGCCAGCAGTGAGAATGGAGGGTATGGCTACACCTTC.